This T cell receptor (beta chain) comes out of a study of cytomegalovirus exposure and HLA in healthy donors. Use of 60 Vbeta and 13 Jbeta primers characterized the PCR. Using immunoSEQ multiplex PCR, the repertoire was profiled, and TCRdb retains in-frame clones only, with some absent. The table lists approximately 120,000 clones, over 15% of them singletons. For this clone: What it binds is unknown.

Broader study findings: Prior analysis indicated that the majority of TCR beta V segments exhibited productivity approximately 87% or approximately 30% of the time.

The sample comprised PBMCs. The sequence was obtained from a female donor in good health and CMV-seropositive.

The CDR3 nucleotides read TGTGCCAGCAGCCCCGGACAGGGGAAATATGGCTACACCTTC. Translating it yields CASSPGQGKYGYTF. The V and J genes are TRBV7-2 and TRBJ1-2, with TRBD1 identical over 9 bases. CDR1 is SGHTA, CDR2 FQGNSA, per germline. This CDR3 comprises 14 residues. V gave up 5 bases and J gave up 5 bases; unmatched junction bases: 6.